The T cell receptor (beta chain) described here comes from a study of PD-L1 blockade in urothelial cancer. Turning to the study itself: Most of the 29 patients were men whose urothelial cancer was bladder-origin. Blood samples had a median of approximately 150,000 T cells.

Time point denoted: peripheral blood 6 weeks after treatment start. Patient disease was locally advanced or metastatic urothelial carcinoma. Only in-frame clones appear in the TCRdb table, and some are missing; sequencing was by immunoSEQ multiplex PCR. The sample contains under 85,000 clones, under 95% of which appear only once. Notes on this clone: Antigen unknown.

Whole-study results and caveats: The study found that durable-benefit patients expanded tumor-associated blood clones more at 3 weeks.

This clonotype was sampled from an elderly woman with urothelial cancer. The starting material was PBMCs, obtained around atezolizumab (anti-PD-L1) treatment.

The CDR3 coding sequence is TGTGCCAGCAGCCCGGGACAGGGAAGGGGGTTCCAAGAGACCCAGTACTTC. Translated, it gives CASSPGQGRGFQETQYF. The rearrangement links TRBV14 to TRBJ2-5, with 9 bases matching TRBD1. V trimming: 4 bases; J trimming: 1 base; junction bases outside the gene matches: 10. The CDR3 is 17 amino acids. Looked up from germline, CDR1 is SGHDN and CDR2 is FVKESK.